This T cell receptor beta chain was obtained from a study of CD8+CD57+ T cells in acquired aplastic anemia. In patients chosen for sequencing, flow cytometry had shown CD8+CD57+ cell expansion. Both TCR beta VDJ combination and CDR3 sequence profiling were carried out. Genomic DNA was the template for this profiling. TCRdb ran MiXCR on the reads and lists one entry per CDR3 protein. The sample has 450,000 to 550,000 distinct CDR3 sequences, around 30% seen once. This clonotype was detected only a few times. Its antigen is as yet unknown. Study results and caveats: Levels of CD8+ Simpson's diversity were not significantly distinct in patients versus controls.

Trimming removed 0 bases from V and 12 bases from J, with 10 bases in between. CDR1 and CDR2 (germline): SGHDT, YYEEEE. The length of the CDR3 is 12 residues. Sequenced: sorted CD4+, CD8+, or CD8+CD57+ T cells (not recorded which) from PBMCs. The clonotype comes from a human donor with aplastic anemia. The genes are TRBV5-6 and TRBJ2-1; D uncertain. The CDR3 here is CASSLANIGQFF. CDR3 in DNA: TGTGCCAGCAGCTTGGCTAATATTGGGCAGTTCTTC.